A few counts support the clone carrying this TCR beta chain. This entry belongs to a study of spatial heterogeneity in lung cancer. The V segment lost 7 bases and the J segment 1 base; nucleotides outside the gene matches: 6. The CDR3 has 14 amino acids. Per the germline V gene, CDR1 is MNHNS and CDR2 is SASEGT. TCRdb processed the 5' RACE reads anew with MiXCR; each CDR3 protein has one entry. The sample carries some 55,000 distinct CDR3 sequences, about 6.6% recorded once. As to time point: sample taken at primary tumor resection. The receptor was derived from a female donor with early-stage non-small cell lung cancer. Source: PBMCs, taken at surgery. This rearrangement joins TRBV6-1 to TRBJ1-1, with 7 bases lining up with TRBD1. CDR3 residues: CASIKGGTNTEAFF. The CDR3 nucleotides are TGTGCCAGCATTAAAGGGGGCACGAACACTGAAGCTTTCTTT.